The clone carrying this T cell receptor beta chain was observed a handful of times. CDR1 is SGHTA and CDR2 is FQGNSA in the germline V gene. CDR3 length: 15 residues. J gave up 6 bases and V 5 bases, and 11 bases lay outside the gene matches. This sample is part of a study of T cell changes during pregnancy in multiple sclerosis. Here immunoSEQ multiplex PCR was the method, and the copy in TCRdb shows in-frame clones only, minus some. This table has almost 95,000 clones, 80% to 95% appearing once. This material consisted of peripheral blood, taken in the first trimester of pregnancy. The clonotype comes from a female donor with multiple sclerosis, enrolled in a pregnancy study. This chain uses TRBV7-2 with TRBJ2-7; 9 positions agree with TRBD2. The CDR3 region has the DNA TGTGCCAGCAGCGGGGGGGTAGCGGGAGTATCCGAGCAGTACTTC. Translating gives CASSGGVAGVSEQYF.